These 23 T cell receptor beta chains share one sample of origin, sequenced in a study of T-cell memory formation after mild COVID-19 (dated by TCRdb to about 2021). The library was built by means of 5' RACE. The sequencer listed for this sample is Illumina NovaSeq 6000. The raw public reads went through TCRdb reprocessing: fastp at Q25, MiXCR clone calling, in-frame beta chains kept. Records with the same CDR3 protein are collapsed into one entry carrying the most frequent genes and DNA. For this sample the table gives approximately 290,000 distinct CDR3 sequences, of which around 8% were detected only once. The ten top clones hold approximately 23% of the sample. Sequenced material: PBMCs or a T cell subset sorted from them (not recorded which). The receptors here all came from a man aged 18 to 29 who had mild COVID-19 (a few samples of this study predate the infection). The sample titles of this study are shuffled in the database, so cell type and time point are left out; the donor was told from shared clones.

In this sample, this clonotype turned up a few times. V usage is TRBV12-3 or TRBV12-4 and J usage is TRBJ2-5, with D tentatively TRBD2 (5 bases). Trimming stripped 6 bases from V and 1 base from J, with 9 bases between. This CDR3 has 13 amino acids. CDR3 sequence reads: CASSTGIQETQYF. Here the CDR3 DNA reads TGTGCCAGCAGCACCGGGATCCAAGAGACCCAGTACTTC.

This rearrangement joins TRBV9 to TRBJ2-1; no clear D gene. Trimming pared 0 bases from V and 9 bases from J, leaving 16 bases between. The CDR3 is made up of 15 amino acids. Germline CDR1 and CDR2: SGDLS and YYNGEE. CDR3 sequence reads: CASSVASIPRSEQFF. DNA for the CDR3: TGTGCCAGCAGCGTAGCTAGTATCCCACGGAGTGAGCAGTTCTTC.

This clonotype was detected only a few times. The chain uses TRBV12-3 or TRBV12-4 and TRBJ2-7; 7 bases agree with TRBD2. The CDR3 has 15 residues. J was trimmed by 3 bases and V by 3 bases; bases with no gene match: 8. CDR3 sequence (DNA): TGTGCCAGCAGTTTGGAGCGGGACGGAGACTACGAGCAGTACTTC. It translates to CASSLERDGDYEQYF.

The CDR3 here is CASSLVDGNYEQYV. The CDR3, as DNA: TGTGCCAGCAGCTTAGTAGACGGAAACTACGAGCAGTACGTC. This rearrangement joins TRBV7-2 to TRBJ2-7; unclear D gene. This CDR3 is built from 14 residues. Trimming removed 1 base from V and 3 bases from J, with 10 bases in between. CDR1 SGHTA and CDR2 FQGNSA come from the germline V gene.

This chain links TRBV4-3 with TRBJ1-3, with TRBD1 as a possible D gene (5 bases). The V gene's germline CDR1 is LGHNA and CDR2 YSLEER. Trimming took off 4 bases at V and 2 bases at J, with 15 bases between the two ends. The CDR3 totals 16 residues. For the CDR3, the DNA is TGCGCCAGCAGCCTCCTATTGGGGGGGACTGGAAACACCATATATTTT. Its translation is CASSLLLGGTGNTIYF.

A few counts support this clonotype. The rearrangement joins TRBV13 to TRBJ2-7; the match to TRBD2 covers 10 bases. V was pared by 5 bases and J by 0 bases, with 10 bases of the junction left unmatched. CDR3 size: 17 residues. Germline V CDR1 and CDR2: PRHDT, FYEKMQ (reference sequence). The CDR3 DNA is TGTGCCAGCAGCCTAGAAAGGTCTAGCGGGGGCTCCTACGAGCAGTACTTC. Encoded protein: CASSLERSSGGSYEQYF. Filled out from reference TRBV13 and TRBJ2-7, the complete variable domain reads AAGVIQSPRHLIKEKRETATLKCYPIPRHDTVYWYQQGPGQDPQFLISFYEKMQSDKGSIPDRFSAQQFSDYHSELNMSSLELGDSALYFCASSLERSSGGSYEQYFGPGTRLTVT.

The CDR3 here is CASSAEGTGNTIYF. The DNA of the CDR3 is TGTGCCAGCAGCGCCGAGGGAACTGGAAACACCATATATTTT. The chain has TRBV9 and TRBJ1-3; no clear D. This CDR3 is built from 14 residues. The germline gives CDR1 SGDLS, CDR2 YYNGEE. V lost 3 bases and J 2 bases, leaving 9 bases between the germline ends.

This chain joins TRBV11-1 and TRBJ1-5; D is ambiguous. Trimming cost V 5 bases and J 3 bases, with 14 bases left between them. The CDR3 spans 15 residues. Germline V gene lookup returns CDR1 SGHAT and CDR2 FQDESV (reference sequence). The CDR3 is CASSLSGQDNQPQHF. CDR3 coding DNA: TGTGCCAGCAGCCTAAGCGGTCAAGACAATCAGCCCCAGCATTTT.

This clonotype was seen a few times. The rearrangement links TRBV3-1 to TRBJ2-1, with TRBD2 matching over 9 bases. The CDR3 consists of 14 residues. In germline, CDR1 is LGHDT, CDR2 YNNKEL (reference sequence). V gave up 7 bases and J gave up 9 bases; unmatched junction bases: 10. This CDR3 reads CASTLAGSSSEQFF. CDR3 nucleotide sequence: TGTGCCAGCACCCTAGCGGGAAGTAGCTCTGAGCAGTTCTTC.

This clonotype occurred a few times. The chain employs TRBV6-2 or TRBV6-3 and TRBJ1-1; the D is unclear. Trimming left V 6 bases short and J 10 bases short, with 18 bases between. This CDR3 has 13 residues. Germline V gene lookup returns CDR1 MNHEY and CDR2 SVGEGT. CDR3 protein: CASRDYAIPTAFF. Here the CDR3 DNA reads TGTGCCAGCAGAGACTACGCCATCCCCACAGCTTTCTTT.

This clonotype appeared many times. J is TRBJ2-7 and V is TRBV5-1; D may correspond to TRBD1 or TRBD2 (6 bases each). V gave up 1 base and J gave up 6 bases, with 23 bases separating them. CDR1 is SGHRS, CDR2 YFSETQ, per germline. The CDR3 totals 17 residues. The CDR3 spells CASSLISGGEFSLEQYF. CDR3 bases: TGCGCCAGCAGCTTGATATCCGGGGGCGAATTCTCCCTCGAGCAGTACTTC.

The chain is built from TRBV27 and TRBJ2-1; 9 nucleotides agree with TRBD2. In germline, CDR1 is MNHEY, CDR2 SMNVEV (reference sequence). The CDR3 extends over 14 amino acids. The ends lost 5 bases at V and 2 bases at J; junction bases unmatched: 1. CDR3 residues: CASSRGGAYNEQFF. For the CDR3, the DNA is TGTGCCAGCAGTCGCGGGGGGGCCTACAATGAGCAGTTCTTC.

V gene TRBV11-1 combines with J gene TRBJ1-1, with D uncertain. From germline, CDR1 is SGHAT and CDR2 FQDESV (reference sequence). Trimming took off 2 bases at V and 1 base at J, with 14 bases between the two ends. The CDR3 totals 16 residues. The CDR3 spells CASSLYGDYRNTEAFF. The CDR3 DNA reads TGTGCCAGCAGCTTATATGGGGATTATAGGAACACTGAAGCTTTCTTT.

The CDR3 is CASSPLAVQETQYF. In DNA, the CDR3 is TGTGCCAGCTCACCATTAGCGGTCCAAGAGACCCAGTACTTC. This chain joins TRBV18 and TRBJ2-5, with D possibly being TRBD2 (6 bases). CDR1 and CDR2 from the germline V gene are KGHSH and LQKENI. CDR3 length equals 14 residues. Trimming removed 2 bases from V and 1 base from J, with 8 bases in between.

This clonotype appeared a few times. The rearrangement uses TRBV6-5 and TRBJ2-1; perhaps D is TRBD1 or TRBD2 (5 bases each). V was clipped by 6 bases and J by 2 bases, with 14 bases between them. The CDR3 is 15 amino acids. Germline lookup yields CDR1 MNHEY and CDR2 SVGAGI. Written as DNA, the CDR3 is TGTGCCAGCAGCCCGAGAGGGGAAGCCTACAATGAGCAGTTCTTC. Protein product: CASSPRGEAYNEQFF.

This clonotype has a count of ten or more. At one end the junction does not follow the germline gene, possibly because of a read error. J is TRBJ2-1 and V is TRBV9, with D possibly being TRBD2 (6 bases). This CDR3 region has 16 residues. Germline values: CDR1 SGDLS, CDR2 YYNGEE. The DNA of the CDR3 is TGTGCCAGCAGCGTAGGGGGTTCCTTGGACTACCCCACCCCCCTCTTC. Protein: CASSVGGSLDYPTPLF.

This clonotype appeared many times. The rearrangement uses TRBV20-1 and TRBJ2-5, with 7 bases that match TRBD2. The germline V gene encodes CDR1 DFQATT and CDR2 SNEGSKA (reference sequence). CDR3 length: 14 amino acids. The trim removed 3 bases at V and 5 bases at J, leaving 9 bases unmatched. CDR3 nucleotide sequence: TGCAGTGCTAGGCCCCTAGCGGCCGCGGAGACCCAGTACTTC. This gives the protein CSARPLAAAETQYF.

The J gene is TRBJ1-2, the V gene TRBV5-1, with D possibly matching TRBD1 (5 bases). This CDR3 contains 13 residues. The ends were cut back, 0 bases at V and 8 bases at J, with 11 bases in the middle. Germline CDR1 SGHRS, CDR2 YFSETQ. The chain's CDR3 is CASSLDQGGGYTF. The CDR3 nucleotides are TGCGCCAGCAGCTTGGACCAGGGTGGAGGCTACACCTTC.

This rearrangement joins TRBV6-2 or TRBV6-3 to TRBJ1-1, with D maybe TRBD1 (5 bases). CDR1 is MNHEY and CDR2 is SVGEGT in the germline V gene. This CDR3 is 16 amino acids long. Between the trimmed V and J ends, which lost 6 bases and 4 bases, there was a span of 21 bases. The CDR3 coding sequence is TGTGCCAGCAGGGACGGGACCCGAGGACGTGTCACTGAAGCTTTCTTT. It yields the protein CASRDGTRGRVTEAFF.

This clonotype was observed a few times. This chain links TRBV5-1 with TRBJ1-2; no clear D gene. Trimming took off 0 bases at V and 0 bases at J, with 12 bases between the two ends. This CDR3 region has 16 residues. Germline loops: CDR1 SGHRS, CDR2 YFSETQ. The CDR3 here is CASSLDLFKANYGYTF. The CDR3 DNA reads as TGCGCCAGCAGCTTGGACCTCTTTAAAGCTAACTATGGCTACACCTTC. Drawing the rest from reference TRBV5-1 and TRBJ1-2, the complete variable domain is KAGVTQTPRYLIKTRGQQVTLSCSPISGHRSVSWYQQTPGQGLQFLFEYFSETQRNKGNFPGRFSGRQFSNSRSEMNVSTLELGDSALYLCASSLDLFKANYGYTFGSGTRLTVV.

This clonotype has ten or more counts. This chain connects TRBV5-5 to TRBJ2-1, with 9 bases matching TRBD2. This CDR3 spans 13 amino acids. CDR1 and CDR2 (germline): SGHKS, YYEKEE (reference sequence). V was pared by 2 bases and J by 14 bases, with 8 bases of the junction left unmatched. CDR3 loop: CASSFLAGGPEFF. The CDR3 DNA is TGTGCCAGCAGCTTTCTTGCGGGGGGGCCGGAGTTCTTC.

This clonotype was counted ten times or more. The V call is TRBV24-1, the J call TRBJ2-3, with 11 bases aligning to TRBD1. This CDR3 has 14 amino acids. V was clipped by 5 bases and J by 8 bases; unmatched bases: 5. The germline V gene has CDR1 KGHDR and CDR2 SFDVKD. The CDR3 spells CATSVAGTGGTQYF. The CDR3, as DNA: TGTGCCACCAGTGTGGCGGGGACAGGGGGTACGCAGTATTTT.

This clonotype was detected a few times. V and J are TRBV12-3 or TRBV12-4 and TRBJ2-1; 7 nucleotides line up with TRBD2. The CDR3 has 16 residues. The junction had 12 bases not matched to a gene; V was cut back by 6 bases and J by 4 bases. The CDR3 reads CASRGVAGRNYNEQFF. In DNA, the CDR3 is TGTGCCAGCAGGGGGGTAGCGGGCCGAAATTACAATGAGCAGTTCTTC.